This T cell receptor beta chain derives from a study of T cell changes during pregnancy in multiple sclerosis. The CDR3 loop spans 12 amino acids. V lost 3 bases and J 6 bases, leaving 10 bases between the germline ends. Germline-derived CDR1 and CDR2 are SQVTM and ANQGSEA. Profiled with immunoSEQ multiplex PCR; TCRdb holds only in-frame clones, not every one. The sample contains roughly 93,000 clones, under 95% of which appear only once. This rearrangement joins TRBV29-1 to TRBJ2-3, with D perhaps matching TRBD2 (7 bases). The material was peripheral blood, obtained in the first trimester of pregnancy. The receptor was derived from a female donor in good health, enrolled as a control in a pregnancy study. This chain's CDR3 is CSVEGGADTQYF. The CDR3, as DNA: TGCAGCGTTGAGGGGGGGGCGGATACGCAGTATTTT.